This TCR beta chain came from a study of cytomegalovirus exposure and HLA in healthy donors. Study results and limitations: Later analysis associated a missense DCLRE1C variant with TCR beta V- and J-gene trimming. The investigators catalogued 150 to 200 TCR beta chains as cytomegalovirus-associated.

On this clone itself: What it binds is unknown.

This PCR relied on a set of 60 Vbeta primers and 13 Jbeta primers. Profiled with immunoSEQ multiplex PCR; TCRdb holds only in-frame clones, not every one. The profile shows about 170,000 clones, around 78% of them singletons. Trimming shortened V by 1 base and J by 2 bases, and 12 bases separated the two germline ends. This CDR3 has 15 residues. CDR1 is SGHRS and CDR2 is YFSETQ in the germline V gene. The chain is built from TRBV5-1 and TRBJ2-5; a possible D gene is TRBD2 (6 bases). The receptor was isolated from a woman aged 45-65 years in good health and CMV-seropositive. Sample: PBMCs. DNA for the CDR3: TGCGCCAGCAGCTTGACTAGCCCAGAGCAAGAGACCCAGTACTTC. It codes for CASSLTSPEQETQYF.